The next 21 T cell receptor beta chains were all read from a single sample in a study of T cell responses to AZD1222 COVID-19 vaccine. The data were produced by immunoSEQ multiplex PCR, yet TCRdb's version contains in-frame clones alone and is incomplete. Altogether some 31,000 clones are present, around 87% being singletons, with the ten largest covering 13% to 15%. The source material was peripheral blood, sampled 28 days after the second AZD1222 dose. The receptors were gathered from an adult who received the AZD1222 COVID-19 vaccine.

The V gene is TRBV28, the J gene TRBJ2-3; D is unclear. The CDR3 has 14 residues. Trimming pared 10 bases from V and 0 bases from J, leaving 14 bases between. Germline values: CDR1 MDHEN, CDR2 SYDVKM. The CDR3 coding sequence is TGTGCCACCAAATCGGGCCTTAGCACAGATACGCAGTATTTT. Its protein is CATKSGLSTDTQYF.

V and J are TRBV27 and TRBJ1-5; 10 bases map to TRBD1. This CDR3 spans 15 amino acids. The germline CDR1 and CDR2 sequences are MNHEY and SMNVEV (reference sequence). V shed 5 bases and J 4 bases; nucleotides not matched to a gene: 5. CDR3 DNA: TGTGCCAGCAGTGACTTGGACAGGGGGAATCAGCCCCAGCATTTT. As protein: CASSDLDRGNQPQHF.

In this sample, this clone turned up once. V usage is TRBV5-1 and J usage is TRBJ2-3, with TRBD2 matching 11 bases. The CDR3 runs to 15 residues. The junction had 7 bases not matched to a gene; V was cut back by 4 bases and J by 6 bases. Germline-derived CDR1 and CDR2 are SGHRS and YFSETQ. CDR3: CASSVSGGVADTQYF. CDR3 nucleotides: TGCGCCAGCAGCGTTAGCGGGGGGGTTGCCGATACGCAGTATTTT.

This chain uses TRBV5-5 with TRBJ2-3; D ambiguous. In germline, CDR1 is SGHKS, CDR2 YYEKEE (reference sequence). This CDR3 has 12 amino acids. V was cut by 4 bases and J by 5 bases, with 8 bases left in between. CDR3: CASSPPGDTQYF. The CDR3 coding sequence is TGTGCCAGCAGCCCCCCGGGAGATACGCAGTATTTT.

Only one count was recorded for this clone. The CDR3 DNA is TGTGCCAGCAGCTTAGGCCAGGGTCTAAGTCAAGAGACCCAGTACTTC. This sequence encodes CASSLGQGLSQETQYF. The chain employs TRBV7-9 and TRBJ2-5, with D tentatively TRBD1 (5 bases). CDR3 size: 16 residues. CDR1 is SEHNR, CDR2 FQNEAQ, per germline (reference sequence). Trimming cost V 1 base and J 2 bases, with 14 bases left between them.

This CDR3 reads CASSSGQGGSPLHF. CDR3 bases: TGTGCCAGCAGCTCGGGACAGGGTGGCTCACCCCTCCACTTT. This sequence joins TRBV13 and TRBJ1-6; 9 bases are a match to TRBD1. This CDR3 has 14 amino acids. V shed 4 bases, J shed 10 bases, and the junction held 5 bases outside the gene matches. CDR1 PRHDT and CDR2 FYEKMQ come from the germline V gene (reference sequence). Full variable domain (remainder filled in from reference TRBV13 and TRBJ1-6): AAGVIQSPRHLIKEKRETATLKCYPIPRHDTVYWYQQGPGQDPQFLISFYEKMQSDKGSIPDRFSAQQFSDYHSELNMSSLELGDSALYFCASSSGQGGSPLHFGNGTRLTVT.

The V gene is TRBV3-1 (or the pseudogene TRBV3-2), the J gene TRBJ2-2; TRBD2 matches 8 bases. Trimming cost V 2 bases and J 5 bases; bases outside gene matches: 7. Germline V gene lookup returns CDR1 LGHDT and CDR2 YNNKEL (reference sequence). The CDR3 is 16 amino acids. The CDR3 spells CASSQTGSGVTGELFF. The CDR3 nucleotides are TGTGCCAGCAGCCAAACTGGTAGCGGGGTAACCGGGGAGCTGTTTTTT.

The chain carries TRBV3-1 (or the pseudogene TRBV3-2) and TRBJ1-1; the D gene is possibly TRBD1 (5 bases). Trimming shortened V by 3 bases and J by 1 base, and 9 bases separated the two germline ends. Germline CDR1 reads LGHDT; CDR2 reads YNNKEL (reference sequence). The CDR3 is 14 residues long. The CDR3 is CASSQLGGNTEAFF. The CDR3 coding sequence is TGTGCCAGCAGCCAGCTGGGGGGGAACACTGAAGCTTTCTTT.

This chain uses TRBV4-2 with TRBJ1-1; D might be TRBD1 (5 bases). Trimming removed 3 bases from V and 10 bases from J, with 21 bases in between. Germline V lookup: CDR1 LGHNA, CDR2 YNFKEQ. CDR3 length: 15 amino acids. The CDR3 nucleotides are TGTGCCAGCAGCCAGGCGGGGCAGTCCTTCGAGGGAGCTTTCTTT. Encoded protein: CASSQAGQSFEGAFF.

The chain uses TRBV7-3 and TRBJ2-3; D gene unclear. This CDR3 region has 15 residues. Germline CDR1 and CDR2: SGHTA and FQGTGA. V gave up 5 bases and J gave up 2 bases, with 14 bases separating them. The CDR3 DNA reads as TGTGCCAGCAGCCCGAAGGGTCCCTTCACAGATACGCAGTATTTT. Translation: CASSPKGPFTDTQYF.

This clone has a single count. The chain links TRBV6-5 to TRBJ1-2, with 7 bases identical to TRBD1. Germline assignment: CDR1 MNHEY and CDR2 SVGAGI. The CDR3 has 14 residues. The J segment lost 1 base and the V segment lost 6 bases, leaving 5 bases of the junction unmatched. This CDR3 is CASRPGQINYGYTF. CDR3 nucleotide sequence: TGTGCCAGCAGACCGGGACAGATTAACTATGGCTACACCTTC.

V usage is TRBV4-3 and J usage is TRBJ2-1; D possibly corresponds to TRBD2 (5 bases). Germline V gives CDR1 LGHNA, CDR2 YSLEER. The V end lost 0 bases, the J end lost 1 base, and 10 bases lay between the germline ends. This CDR3 is 16 amino acids long. CDR3 sequence (DNA): TGCGCCAGCAGCCAAGATGGCAGGACTTCCTACAATGAGCAGTTCTTC. Protein product: CASSQDGRTSYNEQFF.

The V and J genes are TRBV29-1 and TRBJ1-2; D call uncertain. CDR3 length: 11 amino acids. The germline V gene has CDR1 SQVTM and CDR2 ANQGSEA. The germline V and J ends were trimmed by 4 bases and 8 bases, with 11 bases remaining between them. DNA of the CDR3: TGCAGCGTTGTCAGGACGAGGGGCTACACCTTC. Translation: CSVVRTRGYTF. Drawing the rest from reference TRBV29-1 and TRBJ1-2, the complete variable domain is SAVISQKPSRDICQRGTSLTIQCQVDSQVTMMFWYRQQPGQSLTLIATANQGSEATYESGFVIDKFPISRPNLTFSTLTVSNMSPEDSSIYLCSVVRTRGYTFGSGTRLTVV.

The chain is built from TRBV7-8 and TRBJ2-1; D might be TRBD1 (5 bases). CDR3 size: 15 residues. V was trimmed by 3 bases and J by 5 bases, leaving 14 bases between them. Germline values: CDR1 SGHVS, CDR2 FQNEAQ. In DNA, the CDR3 is TGTGCCAGCAGCTTCAGGGCCTTGGCGGACAATGAGCAGTTCTTC. This encodes CASSFRALADNEQFF.

The rearrangement links TRBV7-9 to TRBJ1-6; TRBD1 aligns across 9 bases. The germline gives CDR1 SEHNR, CDR2 FQNEAQ (reference sequence). Trimming at V came to 8 bases and at J to 8 bases, leaving 10 bases not matched to a gene. The CDR3 covers 15 residues. The CDR3, as DNA: TGTGCCAGCGCCCTCCCGGGACAGGGTTATTCACCCCTCCACTTT. Protein: CASALPGQGYSPLHF.

The chain combines TRBV7-2 with TRBJ2-5; D is possibly TRBD1 (7 bases). The CDR3 sequence is 14 residues long. Between the trimmed V and J ends, which lost 3 bases and 2 bases, there was a span of 10 bases. Germline-derived CDR1 and CDR2 are SGHTA and FQGNSA. CDR3: CASSLGGQQETQYF. In DNA, the CDR3 is TGTGCCAGCAGCTTGGGGGGACAGCAAGAGACCCAGTACTTC.

CDR3 region: CASSPYEYNEQFF. The CDR3 DNA reads TGTGCCAGCTCACCCTACGAGTACAATGAGCAGTTCTTC. The chain couples TRBV18 to TRBJ2-1, with D unresolved. Germline V CDR1 and CDR2: KGHSH, LQKENI. CDR3 length: 13 residues. Trimming shortened V by 3 bases and J by 4 bases, and 7 bases separated the two germline ends.

This sequence joins TRBV7-6 and TRBJ1-3; TRBD1 matches 7 bases. This CDR3 is built from 15 residues. Germline values: CDR1 SGHVS, CDR2 FNYEAQ. Losses at the gene ends were 4 bases for V and 2 bases for J; bases not matched to a gene: 5. CDR3 in amino acids: CASSSRGTAGNTIYF. The DNA of the CDR3 is TGTGCCAGCAGCTCTCGGGGGACAGCTGGAAACACCATATATTTT.

The table lists this clone with a count of one. The chain couples TRBV9 to TRBJ2-1; D unresolved. Trimming pared 0 bases from V and 7 bases from J, leaving 8 bases between. This CDR3 has 13 amino acids. Germline assignment: CDR1 SGDLS and CDR2 YYNGEE. For the CDR3, the DNA is TGTGCCAGCAGCGTAGACTTGTATAATGAGCAGTTCTTC. The encoded protein is CASSVDLYNEQFF. Filled out from reference TRBV9 and TRBJ2-1, the complete variable domain reads DSGVTQTPKHLITATGQRVTLRCSPRSGDLSVYWYQQSLDQGLQFLIQYYNGEERAKGNILERFSAQQFPDLHSELNLSSLELGDSALYFCASSVDLYNEQFFGPGTRLTVL.

This sequence joins TRBV7-9 and TRBJ1-6; 7 bases align to TRBD1. The CDR3 extends over 15 amino acids. Trimming cost V 6 bases and J 4 bases; bases outside gene matches: 6. Germline V lookup: CDR1 SEHNR, CDR2 FQNEAQ (reference sequence). The CDR3 DNA is TGTGCCAGCAGGGCCCGGGACAGTTATAATTCACCCCTCCACTTT. Its translation: CASRARDSYNSPLHF. Based on the CDR3 plus reference TRBV7-9 and TRBJ1-6, the full variable domain is DTGVSQNPRHKITKRGQNVTFRCDPISEHNRLYWYRQTLGQGPEFLTYFQNEAQLEKSRLLSDRFSAERPKGSFSTLEIQRTEQGDSAMYLCASRARDSYNSPLHFGNGTRLTVT.

This clone was counted a single time. J is TRBJ2-3 and V is TRBV29-1; D possibly corresponds to TRBD2 (6 bases). The ends were cut back, 5 bases at V and 3 bases at J, with 15 bases in the middle. Germline V gives CDR1 SQVTM, CDR2 ANQGSEA. This CDR3 is built from 14 residues. The CDR3: CSVSSGVGTDTQYF. The CDR3 DNA reads TGCAGCGTTTCGTCGGGGGTTGGTACAGATACGCAGTATTTT.